This TCR beta chain was found in a study of blood T cell repertoires in COVID-19. Whole-study context: Donors in the United States, Italy and Spain gave samples during acute or convalescent COVID-19. In each case, the material was cDNA or gDNA derived from T cells, B-cell-depleted T cells, or PBMCs.

Germline V gene sequence: CDR1 SGHKS, CDR2 YYEKEE (reference sequence). This CDR3 has 14 residues. V was clipped by 5 bases and J by 1 base, with 12 bases between them. This clone was seen a handful of times. Profiling relied on immunoSEQ multiplex PCR, and the TCRdb table lists in-frame clones only, not all of them. The profile shows some 130,000 clones, approximately 85% of them singletons. The rearrangement uses TRBV5-5 and TRBJ1-2; tentatively, D is TRBD1 (6 bases). The material sequenced was peripheral blood. This clonotype was sampled from a man older than 75 with acute or convalescent COVID-19. The CDR3 DNA follows: TGTGCCAGCAGTTCAGACAGGAATAACTATGGCTACACCTTC. Its translation is CASSSDRNNYGYTF.